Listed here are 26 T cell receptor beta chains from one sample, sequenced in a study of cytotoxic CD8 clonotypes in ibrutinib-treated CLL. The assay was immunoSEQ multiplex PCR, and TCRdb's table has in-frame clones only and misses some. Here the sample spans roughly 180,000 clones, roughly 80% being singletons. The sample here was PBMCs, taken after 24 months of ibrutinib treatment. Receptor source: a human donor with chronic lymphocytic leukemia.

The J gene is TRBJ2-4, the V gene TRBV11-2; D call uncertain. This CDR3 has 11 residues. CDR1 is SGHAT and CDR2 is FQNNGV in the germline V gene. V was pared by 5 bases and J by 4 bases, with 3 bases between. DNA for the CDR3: TGTGCCAGCAGCCAAAAAAACATTCAGTACTTC. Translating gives CASSQKNIQYF.

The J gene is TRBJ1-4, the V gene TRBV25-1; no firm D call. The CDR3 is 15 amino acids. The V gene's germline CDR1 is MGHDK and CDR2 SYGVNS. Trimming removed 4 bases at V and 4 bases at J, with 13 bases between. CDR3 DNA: TGTGCCAGCAGTGGCCTCACAGCACTTAATGAAAAACTGTTTTTT. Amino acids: CASSGLTALNEKLFF. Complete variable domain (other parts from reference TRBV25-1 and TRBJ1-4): EADIYQTPRYLVIGTGKKITLECSQTMGHDKMYWYQQDPGMELHLIHYSYGVNSTEKGDLSSESTVSRIRTEHFPLTLESARPSHTSQYLCASSGLTALNEKLFFGSGTQLSVL.

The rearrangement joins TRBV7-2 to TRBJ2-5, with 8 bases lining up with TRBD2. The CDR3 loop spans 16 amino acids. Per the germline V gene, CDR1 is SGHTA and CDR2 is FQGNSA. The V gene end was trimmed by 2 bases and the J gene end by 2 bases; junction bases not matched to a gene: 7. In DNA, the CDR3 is TGTGCCAGCAGCTTACGCGGTAGCGGGGTACAAGAGACCCAGTACTTC. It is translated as CASSLRGSGVQETQYF.

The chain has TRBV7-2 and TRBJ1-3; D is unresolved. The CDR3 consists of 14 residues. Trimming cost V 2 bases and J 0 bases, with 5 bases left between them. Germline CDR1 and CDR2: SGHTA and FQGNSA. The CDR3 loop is CASSLTVSGNTIYF. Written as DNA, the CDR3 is TGTGCCAGCAGCTTAACGGTCTCTGGAAACACCATATATTTT. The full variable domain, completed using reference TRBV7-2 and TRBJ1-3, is GAGVSQSPSNKVTEKGKDVELRCDPISGHTALYWYRQSLGQGLEFLIYFQGNSAPDKSGLPSDRFSAERTGGSVSTLTIQRTQQEDSAVYLCASSLTVSGNTIYFGEGSWLTVV.

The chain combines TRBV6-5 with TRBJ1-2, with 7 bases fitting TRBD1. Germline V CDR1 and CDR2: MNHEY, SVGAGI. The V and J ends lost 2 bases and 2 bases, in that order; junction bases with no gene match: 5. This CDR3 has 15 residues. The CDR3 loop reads CASSYQGESNYGYTF. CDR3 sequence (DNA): TGTGCCAGCAGTTACCAGGGGGAGTCAAACTATGGCTACACCTTC.

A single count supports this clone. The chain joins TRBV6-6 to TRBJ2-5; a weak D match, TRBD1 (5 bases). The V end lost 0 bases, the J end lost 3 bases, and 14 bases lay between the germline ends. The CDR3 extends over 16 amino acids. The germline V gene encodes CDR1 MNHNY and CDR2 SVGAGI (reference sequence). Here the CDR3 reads CASSYSSAGREETQYF. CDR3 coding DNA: TGTGCCAGCAGTTACTCGAGTGCAGGCAGGGAAGAGACCCAGTACTTC.

CDR3 nucleotide sequence: TGTGCCAGCTCCCGGGGGAACAGCGAGCAGTACTTC. It codes for CASSRGNSEQYF. The chain combines TRBV18 with TRBJ2-7, with D tentatively TRBD2 (6 bases). Germline V lookup: CDR1 KGHSH, CDR2 LQKENI. The CDR3 extends over 12 amino acids. V lost 6 bases and J 6 bases, leaving 12 bases between the germline ends.

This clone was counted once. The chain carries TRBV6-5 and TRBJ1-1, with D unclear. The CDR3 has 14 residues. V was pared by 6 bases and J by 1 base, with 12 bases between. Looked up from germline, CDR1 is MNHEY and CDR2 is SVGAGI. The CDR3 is CASSLYNKNTEAFF. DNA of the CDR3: TGTGCCAGCAGCCTGTATAACAAGAACACTGAAGCTTTCTTT.

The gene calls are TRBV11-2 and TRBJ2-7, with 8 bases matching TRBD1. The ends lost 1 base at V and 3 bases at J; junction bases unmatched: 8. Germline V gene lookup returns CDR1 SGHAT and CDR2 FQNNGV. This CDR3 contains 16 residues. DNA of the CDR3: TGTGCCAGCAGCTTAGTAGGGGGACAGGTAGTCTACGAGCAGTACTTC. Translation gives CASSLVGGQVVYEQYF.

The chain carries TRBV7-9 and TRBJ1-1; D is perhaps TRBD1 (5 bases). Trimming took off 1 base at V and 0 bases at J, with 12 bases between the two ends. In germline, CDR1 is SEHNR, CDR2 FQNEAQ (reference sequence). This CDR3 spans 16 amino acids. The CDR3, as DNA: TGTGCCAGCAGCTTAGTGGGGCCGAATCTGAACACTGAAGCTTTCTTT. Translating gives CASSLVGPNLNTEAFF. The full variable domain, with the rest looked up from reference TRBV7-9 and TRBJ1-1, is DTGVSQNPRHKITKRGQNVTFRCDPISEHNRLYWYRQTLGQGPEFLTYFQNEAQLEKSRLLSDRFSAERPKGSFSTLEIQRTEQGDSAMYLCASSLVGPNLNTEAFFGQGTRLTVV.

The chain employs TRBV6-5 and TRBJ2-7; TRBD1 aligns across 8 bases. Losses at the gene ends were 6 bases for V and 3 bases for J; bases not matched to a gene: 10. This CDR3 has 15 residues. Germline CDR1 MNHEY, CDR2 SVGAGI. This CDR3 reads CASRIGQGPIYEQYF. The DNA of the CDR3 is TGTGCCAGCAGGATCGGACAGGGCCCTATCTACGAGCAGTACTTC.

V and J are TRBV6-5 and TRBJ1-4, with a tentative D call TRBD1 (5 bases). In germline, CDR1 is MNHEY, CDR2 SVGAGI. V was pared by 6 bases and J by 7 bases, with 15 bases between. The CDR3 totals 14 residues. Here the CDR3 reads CASRPGPRGEKLFF. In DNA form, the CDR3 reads TGTGCCAGCAGACCCGGGCCAAGGGGTGAAAAACTGTTTTTT.

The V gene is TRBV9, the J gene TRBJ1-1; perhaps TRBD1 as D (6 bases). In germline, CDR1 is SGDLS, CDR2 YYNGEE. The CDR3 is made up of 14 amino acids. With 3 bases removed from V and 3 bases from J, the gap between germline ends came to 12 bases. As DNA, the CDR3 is TGTGCCAGCAGCGAACAGGGTTCGTACACTGAAGCTTTCTTT. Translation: CASSEQGSYTEAFF.

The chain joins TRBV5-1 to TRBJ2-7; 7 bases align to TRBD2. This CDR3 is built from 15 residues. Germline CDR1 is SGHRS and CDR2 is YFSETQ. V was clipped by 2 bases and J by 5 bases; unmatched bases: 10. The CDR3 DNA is TGCGCCAGCAGCTTCGCCCGGGCGGGAGTCAACGAGCAGTACTTC. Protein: CASSFARAGVNEQYF.

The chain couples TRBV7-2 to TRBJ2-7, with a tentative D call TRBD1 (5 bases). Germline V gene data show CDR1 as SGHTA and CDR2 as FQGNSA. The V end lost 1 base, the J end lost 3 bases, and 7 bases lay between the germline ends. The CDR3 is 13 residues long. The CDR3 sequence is CASSLGGFYEQYF. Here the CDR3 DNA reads TGTGCCAGCAGCTTAGGGGGCTTCTACGAGCAGTACTTC.

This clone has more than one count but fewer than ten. CDR3 DNA: TGTGCCAGCAGAGATCCGGGACAGTGGACAGATACGCAGTATTTT. Translating gives CASRDPGQWTDTQYF. This chain links TRBV6-1 with TRBJ2-3; 7 positions match TRBD1. V lost 6 bases to trimming and J lost 3 bases; unmatched junction nucleotides: 9. This CDR3 has 15 amino acids. Germline V CDR1 and CDR2: MNHNS, SASEGT.

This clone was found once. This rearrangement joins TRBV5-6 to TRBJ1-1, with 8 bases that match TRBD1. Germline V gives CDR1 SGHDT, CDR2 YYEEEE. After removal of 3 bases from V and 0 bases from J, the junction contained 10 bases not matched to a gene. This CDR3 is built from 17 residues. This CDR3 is CASSSTGQGVLNTEAFF. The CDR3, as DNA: TGTGCCAGCAGCTCTACAGGACAGGGAGTATTGAACACTGAAGCTTTCTTT. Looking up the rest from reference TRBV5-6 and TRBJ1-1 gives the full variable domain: DAGVTQSPTHLIKTRGQQVTLRCSPKSGHDTVSWYQQALGQGPQFIFQYYEEEERQRGNFPDRFSGHQFPNYSSELNVNALLLGDSALYLCASSSTGQGVLNTEAFFGQGTRLTVV.

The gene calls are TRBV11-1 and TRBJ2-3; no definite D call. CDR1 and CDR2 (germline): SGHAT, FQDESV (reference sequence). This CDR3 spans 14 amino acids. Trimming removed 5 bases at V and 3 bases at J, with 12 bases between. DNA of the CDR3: TGTGCCAGCAGCCAAGATGTGTCTACAGATACGCAGTATTTT. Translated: CASSQDVSTDTQYF.

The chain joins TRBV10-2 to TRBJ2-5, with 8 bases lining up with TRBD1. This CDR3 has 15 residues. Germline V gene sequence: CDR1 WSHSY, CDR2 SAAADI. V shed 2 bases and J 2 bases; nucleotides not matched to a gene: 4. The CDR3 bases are TGCGCCAGCAGTGAGAACAGGGGGACGCAAGAGACCCAGTACTTC. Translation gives CASSENRGTQETQYF.

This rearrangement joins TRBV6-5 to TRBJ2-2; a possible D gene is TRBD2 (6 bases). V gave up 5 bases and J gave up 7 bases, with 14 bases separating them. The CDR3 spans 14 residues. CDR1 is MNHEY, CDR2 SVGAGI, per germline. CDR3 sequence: CASSLSRGNGELFF. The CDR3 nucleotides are TGTGCCAGCAGTCTTTCTCGGGGGAACGGGGAGCTGTTTTTT.

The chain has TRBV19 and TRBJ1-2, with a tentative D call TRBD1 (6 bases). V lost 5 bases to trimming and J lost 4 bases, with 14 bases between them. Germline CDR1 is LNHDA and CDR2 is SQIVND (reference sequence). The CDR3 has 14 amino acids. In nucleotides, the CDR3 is TGTGCCAGTAGTGAGCAGGGGCGAATCTATGGCTACACCTTC. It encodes CASSEQGRIYGYTF. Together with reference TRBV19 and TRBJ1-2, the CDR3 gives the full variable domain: DGGITQSPKYLFRKEGQNVTLSCEQNLNHDAMYWYRQDPGQGLRLIYYSQIVNDFQKGDIAEGYSVSREKKESFPLTVTSAQKNPTAFYLCASSEQGRIYGYTFGSGTRLTVV.

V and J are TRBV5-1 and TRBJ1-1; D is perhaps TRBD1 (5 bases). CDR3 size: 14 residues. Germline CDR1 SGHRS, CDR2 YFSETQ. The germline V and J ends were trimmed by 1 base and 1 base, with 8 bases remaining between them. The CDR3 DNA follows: TGCGCCAGCAGCTTGTGGACACCGAACACTGAAGCTTTCTTT. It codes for CASSLWTPNTEAFF.

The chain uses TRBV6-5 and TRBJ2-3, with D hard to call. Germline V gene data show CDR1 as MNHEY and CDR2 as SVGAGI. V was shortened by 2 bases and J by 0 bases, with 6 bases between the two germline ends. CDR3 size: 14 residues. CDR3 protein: CASSYQLSTDTQYF. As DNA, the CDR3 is TGTGCCAGCAGTTACCAGCTTAGCACAGATACGCAGTATTTT.

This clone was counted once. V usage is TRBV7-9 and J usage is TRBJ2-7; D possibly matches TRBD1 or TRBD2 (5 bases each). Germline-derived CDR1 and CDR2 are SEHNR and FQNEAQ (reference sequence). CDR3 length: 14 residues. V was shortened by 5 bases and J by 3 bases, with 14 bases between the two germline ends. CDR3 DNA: TGTGCCAGCAGCCGGGACCAAGGATTCTACGAGCAGTACTTC. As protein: CASSRDQGFYEQYF.

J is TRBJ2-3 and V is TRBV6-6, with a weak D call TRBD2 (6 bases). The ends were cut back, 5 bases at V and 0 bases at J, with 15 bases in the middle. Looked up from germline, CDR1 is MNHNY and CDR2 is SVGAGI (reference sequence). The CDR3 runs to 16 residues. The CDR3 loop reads CASSVGLATSTDTQYF. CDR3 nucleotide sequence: TGTGCCAGCAGTGTGGGACTCGCAACTAGCACAGATACGCAGTATTTT.

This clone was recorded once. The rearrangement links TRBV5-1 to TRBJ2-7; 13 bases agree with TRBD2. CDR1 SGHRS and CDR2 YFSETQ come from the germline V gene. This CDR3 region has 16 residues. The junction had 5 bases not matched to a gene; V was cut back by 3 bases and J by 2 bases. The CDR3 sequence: CASSYGTSGTAYEQYF. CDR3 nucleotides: TGCGCCAGCAGCTACGGGACTAGCGGGACCGCCTACGAGCAGTACTTC.